A single sample is the source of the 30 T cell receptor beta chains below, sequenced in a study of cytomegalovirus exposure and HLA in healthy donors. TCRdb's table, derived via immunoSEQ multiplex PCR, lists solely in-frame clones and lacks some. The sample lists around 230,000 clones, approximately 86% occurring once. Specimen: PBMCs. The receptors derive from a woman under 40 in good health and CMV-seropositive.

In DNA form, the CDR3 reads TGTGCCAGCAGCTTAGAAACGGGTTGGAGCAATCAGCCCCAGCATTTT. Its protein product is CASSLETGWSNQPQHF. J is TRBJ1-5 and V is TRBV7-9, with D uncertain. The length of the CDR3 is 16 residues. The V end lost 1 base, the J end lost 1 base, and 11 bases lay between the germline ends. Germline CDR1 is SEHNR and CDR2 is FQNEAQ (reference sequence).

This clone appeared once. This rearrangement joins TRBV7-8 to TRBJ2-1, with 8 bases identical to TRBD2. The CDR3 consists of 19 residues. Germline CDR1 and CDR2: SGHVS and FQNEAQ. V dropped 6 bases and J dropped 5; count of bases not matched to a gene: 21. The CDR3 loop reads CASRLKRVLAGKADNEQFF. The CDR3 DNA sequence: TGTGCCAGCAGACTAAAAAGGGTCCTAGCGGGTAAAGCAGACAATGAGCAGTTCTTC.

The J gene is TRBJ2-5, the V gene TRBV27; 7 bases line up with TRBD2. V lost 3 bases to trimming and J lost 0 bases; unmatched junction nucleotides: 4. Looked up from germline, CDR1 is MNHEY and CDR2 is SMNVEV (reference sequence). This CDR3 region has 15 residues. CDR3 loop: CASSFGGGDQETQYF. Written as DNA, the CDR3 is TGTGCCAGCAGTTTTGGGGGAGGGGACCAAGAGACCCAGTACTTC.

V gene TRBV30 combines with J gene TRBJ1-2, with D hard to call. V lost 0 bases and J lost 4, with 12 bases in between. The CDR3 is 14 amino acids. Germline V gene sequence: CDR1 GTSNPN, CDR2 SVGIG (reference sequence). This CDR3 reads CAWSVQTSIYGYTF. In DNA, the CDR3 is TGTGCCTGGAGTGTACAGACCAGCATCTATGGCTACACCTTC.

The V gene is TRBV12-5, the J gene TRBJ2-5; D remains ambiguous. The CDR3 runs 15 residues. Trimming took off 6 bases at V and 2 bases at J, with 16 bases between the two ends. Germline V lookup: CDR1 LGHNT, CDR2 FRNRAP. CDR3 loop: CASGSSPSEQETQYF. The CDR3 region has the DNA TGTGCTAGTGGCTCCAGCCCCTCGGAGCAAGAGACCCAGTACTTC.

The rearrangement joins TRBV29-1 to TRBJ2-7, with TRBD2 identical over 10 bases. Germline V gene lookup returns CDR1 SQVTM and CDR2 ANQGSEA. Unmatched junction bases numbered 10, after V lost 3 bases and J lost 2 bases. The CDR3 is 16 residues long. CDR3 nucleotide sequence: TGCAGCGTTGAGGGGTTTTCTAGCGGGAGTACCTACGAGCAGTACTTC. Its protein product is CSVEGFSSGSTYEQYF.

The chain combines TRBV28 with TRBJ2-7, with 9 nucleotides matching TRBD2. The CDR3 totals 14 residues. V lost 3 bases, J lost 6 bases, and 6 bases stayed unmatched. CDR1 and CDR2 (germline): MDHEN, SYDVKM. The DNA for the CDR3 is TGTGCCAGCAGTTTGATTAGCGGGAGCACCGAGCAGTACTTC. Amino acid sequence: CASSLISGSTEQYF.

The chain combines TRBV13 with TRBJ2-7; D perhaps matches TRBD2 (6 bases). The CDR3 is 14 residues long. Germline CDR1 PRHDT, CDR2 FYEKMQ (reference sequence). V was clipped by 5 bases and J by 4 bases, with 15 bases between them. The CDR3 spells CASSRGASAYEQYF. The DNA for the CDR3 is TGTGCCAGCAGCCGCGGGGCGAGTGCTTACGAGCAGTACTTC.

This sequence joins TRBV19 and TRBJ1-5, with D perhaps TRBD1 (6 bases). Trimming removed 4 bases from V and 7 bases from J, with 14 bases in between. The CDR3 consists of 14 residues. Per the germline V gene, CDR1 is LNHDA and CDR2 is SQIVND (reference sequence). The CDR3 reads CASSTTGKGQPQHF. In nucleotides, the CDR3 is TGTGCCAGTAGTACCACAGGGAAAGGGCAGCCCCAGCATTTT. Using reference TRBV19 and TRBJ1-5 for the parts outside the CDR3, the full variable domain is DGGITQSPKYLFRKEGQNVTLSCEQNLNHDAMYWYRQDPGQGLRLIYYSQIVNDFQKGDIAEGYSVSREKKESFPLTVTSAQKNPTAFYLCASSTTGKGQPQHFGDGTRLSIL.

This clone came up once. This chain joins TRBV7-6 and TRBJ2-7, with a possible D match to TRBD2 (5 bases). V lost 5 bases and J 6 bases, leaving 20 bases between the germline ends. Germline-derived CDR1 and CDR2 are SGHVS and FNYEAQ. The CDR3 has 15 residues. The CDR3 coding sequence is TGTGCCAGCAGCCCGCAAGGAGGCCTAGTGAGCGAGCAGTACTTC. Its protein product is CASSPQGGLVSEQYF.

This clone was counted only a few times. The chain recombines TRBV19 with TRBJ2-7; 9 nucleotides line up with TRBD2. V shed 5 bases, J shed 2 bases, and the junction held 4 bases outside the gene matches. The CDR3 has 14 residues. Germline loops: CDR1 LNHDA, CDR2 SQIVND (reference sequence). The CDR3, as DNA: TGTGCCAGTAGTCCGGGACTAGCCCCCTACGAGCAGTACTTC. This translates into CASSPGLAPYEQYF.

The CDR3 loop is CASTEFTGELFF. The CDR3, as DNA: TGTGCCAGCACGGAGTTCACCGGGGAGCTGTTTTTT. This sequence joins TRBV2 and TRBJ2-2, with D uncertain. The CDR3 sequence is 12 residues long. From germline, CDR1 is SNHLY and CDR2 FYNNEI. The germline V and J ends were trimmed by 7 bases and 4 bases, with 7 bases remaining between them.

This clone was observed a single time. This sequence joins TRBV5-4 and TRBJ2-5; a weak D match, TRBD1 (7 bases). The CDR3 is 15 residues long. Per germline, CDR1 SGHNT and CDR2 YYREEE (reference sequence). Trimming stripped 2 bases from V and 2 bases from J, with 13 bases between. The CDR3 region is CASSFGGGLQETQYF. For the CDR3, the DNA is TGTGCCAGCAGCTTCGGAGGGGGCCTACAAGAGACCCAGTACTTC.

J is TRBJ2-5 and V is TRBV5-4, with 9 bases aligning to TRBD1. Germline V gene data show CDR1 as SGHNT and CDR2 as YYREEE (reference sequence). Trimming took 5 bases from V and 2 from J; bases not matched to a gene: 10. The length of the CDR3 is 16 residues. CDR3 residues: CASSPGTGRWQETQYF. CDR3 nucleotides: TGTGCCAGCAGTCCCGGGACAGGGAGGTGGCAAGAGACCCAGTACTTC. The full variable domain, its missing parts supplied by reference TRBV5-4 and TRBJ2-5, is ETGVTQSPTHLIKTRGQQVTLRCSSQSGHNTVSWYQQALGQGPQFIFQYYREEENGRGNFPPRFSGLQFPNYSSELNVNALELDDSALYLCASSPGTGRWQETQYFGPGTRLLVL.

This rearrangement joins TRBV29-1 to TRBJ1-1, with no clear D. This CDR3 spans 15 amino acids. Germline CDR1 and CDR2: SQVTM and ANQGSEA. With 5 bases removed from V and 10 bases from J, the gap between germline ends came to 26 bases. The CDR3 is CSVFLAAGRSQVAFF. Here the CDR3 DNA reads TGCAGCGTTTTCCTAGCCGCCGGAAGATCTCAGGTAGCTTTCTTT.

The chain combines TRBV13 with TRBJ2-1; 9 positions agree with TRBD2. This CDR3 is built from 17 residues. The trim removed 5 bases at V and 3 bases at J, leaving 11 bases unmatched. The germline V gene encodes CDR1 PRHDT and CDR2 FYEKMQ (reference sequence). This chain's CDR3 is CASSPPSAGGDYNEQFF. In nucleotides, the CDR3 is TGTGCCAGCAGCCCGCCTTCTGCGGGAGGGGACTACAATGAGCAGTTCTTC.

The V call is TRBV7-8, the J call TRBJ2-3, with TRBD2 identical over 12 bases. The CDR3 has 15 amino acids. V trimming: 7 bases; J trimming: 3 bases; junction bases outside the gene matches: 5. Per germline, CDR1 SGHVS and CDR2 FQNEAQ. The DNA for the CDR3 is TGTGCCAGCATCAGACTAGCGGGAGCTACAGATACGCAGTATTTT. This encodes CASIRLAGATDTQYF. The full variable domain, its missing parts supplied by reference TRBV7-8 and TRBJ2-3, is GAGVSQSPRYKVAKRGQDVALRCDPISGHVSLFWYQQALGQGPEFLTYFQNEAQLDKSGLPSDRFFAERPEGSVSTLKIQRTQQEDSAVYLCASIRLAGATDTQYFGPGTRLTVL.

V usage is TRBV6-1 and J usage is TRBJ2-3, with unresolved D. The germline CDR1 and CDR2 sequences are MNHNS and SASEGT. The V end was cut by 9 bases, the J end by 0 bases, with 16 bases between. The CDR3 consists of 15 residues. CDR3 DNA: TGTGCCAGTCTAAGTTTTACTATGAGCACAGATACGCAGTATTTT. Translating gives CASLSFTMSTDTQYF.

V usage is TRBV7-9 and J usage is TRBJ2-7, with 8 bases aligning to TRBD1. Germline assignment: CDR1 SEHNR and CDR2 FQNEAQ (reference sequence). The CDR3 loop spans 15 amino acids. The ends lost 0 bases at V and 6 bases at J; junction bases unmatched: 7. Here the CDR3 DNA reads TGTGCCAGCAGCTTAGCGCCAGAGACAGGGGTCGAGCAGTACTTC. Protein: CASSLAPETGVEQYF.

The chain employs TRBV5-1 and TRBJ1-2; 9 bases agree with TRBD1. The length of the CDR3 is 13 residues. V gave up 0 bases and J gave up 6 bases; unmatched junction bases: 0. CDR1 SGHRS and CDR2 YFSETQ come from the germline V gene. Here the CDR3 reads CASSLGTGDGYTF. As DNA, the CDR3 is TGCGCCAGCAGCTTGGGGACAGGGGATGGCTACACCTTC.

The gene calls are TRBV28 and TRBJ1-5, with TRBD1 identical over 8 bases. The germline V gene has CDR1 MDHEN and CDR2 SYDVKM. V was pared by 6 bases and J by 13 bases, with 17 bases of the junction left unmatched. The CDR3 sequence is 15 residues long. The CDR3 DNA is TGTGCCAGCAGGGTCCCGACAGGGGCGTCCGCCCTTCAGCATTTT. The encoded protein is CASRVPTGASALQHF.

CDR3 sequence: CASSIAGGQETQYF. For the CDR3, the DNA is TGTGCCAGCAGTATAGCAGGGGGTCAGGAGACCCAGTACTTC. The chain joins TRBV28 to TRBJ2-5; 7 nucleotides line up with TRBD1. Germline-derived CDR1 and CDR2 are MDHEN and SYDVKM. V lost 5 bases and J lost 5; bases outside the gene matches: 8. This CDR3 has 14 residues.

This chain links TRBV29-1 with TRBJ2-7; D perhaps matches TRBD1 (6 bases). V lost 3 bases to trimming and J lost 0 bases, with 12 bases between them. The CDR3 runs 14 residues. From germline, CDR1 is SQVTM and CDR2 ANQGSEA. The CDR3 protein is CSVDGAGASYEQYF. The CDR3 region has the DNA TGCAGCGTTGATGGTGCAGGGGCCTCCTACGAGCAGTACTTC.

The genes are TRBV6-5 and TRBJ2-2; D gene unclear. V was trimmed by 4 bases and J by 6 bases, leaving 15 bases between them. From germline, CDR1 is MNHEY and CDR2 SVGAGI. The CDR3 spans 15 residues. The CDR3 sequence: CASSSNSPPAGELFF. The CDR3 bases are TGTGCCAGCAGTTCCAATAGCCCCCCCGCCGGGGAGCTGTTTTTT.

In regard to this clone: Its ends do not fully match the called genes, so a read error is possible. The CDR3 here is CASSFGGPFDEQFF. Here the CDR3 DNA reads TGTGCTAGCAGTTTCGGAGGGCCCTTTGATGAGCAGTTCTTC. The chain joins TRBV7-7 to TRBJ2-1; the D gene is possibly TRBD2 (6 bases). The CDR3 extends over 14 amino acids. CDR1 and CDR2 from the germline V gene are SSHAT and FNYEAQ (reference sequence). Full variable domain (rest looked up from reference TRBV7-7 and TRBJ2-1): GAGVSQSPRYKVTKRGQDVTLRCDPISSHATLYWYQQALGQGPEFLTYFNYEAQPDKSGLPSDRFSAERPEGSISTLTIQRTEQRDSAMYRCASSFGGPFDEQFFGPGTRLTVL.

The chain couples TRBV28 to TRBJ2-7; 7 nucleotides align to TRBD2. This CDR3 comprises 15 residues. CDR1 is MDHEN, CDR2 SYDVKM, per germline. J gave up 5 bases and V 3 bases, and 10 bases lay outside the gene matches. As DNA, the CDR3 is TGTGCCAGCAGTTTCCCCGCCGGGGGGAACGACGAGCAGTACTTC. It is translated as CASSFPAGGNDEQYF.

The chain recombines TRBV11-3 with TRBJ2-7; a weak D match, TRBD1 (5 bases). V lost 5 bases and J lost 6, with 17 bases in between. Germline assignment: CDR1 SGHNT and CDR2 YENEEA. This CDR3 comprises 14 residues. CDR3 DNA sequence: TGTGCCAGCAGCCGAACAGGACCTTTTTTCGAGCAGTACTTC. Translated, it gives CASSRTGPFFEQYF.

The CDR3 DNA follows: TGTGCCAGCAGCTTGGATGGACTAGCAGGGCGCACAGATACGCAGTATTTT. Protein product: CASSLDGLAGRTDTQYF. The rearrangement uses TRBV11-3 and TRBJ2-3, with 8 bases lining up with TRBD2. Per germline, CDR1 SGHNT and CDR2 YENEEA. The V gene end was trimmed by 3 bases and the J gene end by 1 base; junction bases not matched to a gene: 9. There are 17 residues in the CDR3. Full variable domain (missing parts from reference TRBV11-3 and TRBJ2-3): EAGVVQSPRYKIIEKKQPVAFWCNPISGHNTLYWYLQNLGQGPELLIRYENEEAVDDSQLPKDRFSAERLKGVDSTLKIQPAELGDSAVYLCASSLDGLAGRTDTQYFGPGTRLTVL.

This rearrangement joins TRBV2 to TRBJ1-1; D might be TRBD1 (5 bases). Per germline, CDR1 SNHLY and CDR2 FYNNEI. Trimming took 8 bases from V and 5 from J, leaving 9 bases between them. The CDR3 is made up of 11 amino acids. The CDR3 bases are TGTGCCAGCCAACAGGTAACTGAAGCTTTCTTT. As protein: CASQQVTEAFF. The full variable domain, in which reference TRBV2 and TRBJ1-1 provide the parts outside the CDR3, is EPEVTQTPSHQVTQMGQEVILRCVPISNHLYFYWYRQILGQKVEFLVSFYNNEISEKSEIFDDQFSVERPDGSNFTLKIRSTKLEDSAMYFCASQQVTEAFFGQGTRLTVV.

In this sample, this clone turned up once. The chain carries TRBV27 and TRBJ2-2; the match to TRBD1 covers 9 bases. The CDR3 sequence is 16 residues long. Germline V gene data show CDR1 as MNHEY and CDR2 as SMNVEV (reference sequence). V shed 5 bases, J shed 3 bases, and the junction held 7 bases outside the gene matches. CDR3 DNA: TGTGCCAGCAGTCGCTCCGGGACAGGGTACACCGGGGAGCTGTTTTTT. This codes for CASSRSGTGYTGELFF.